Listed below are T cell receptor beta chains from one sample, sequenced in a study of shared clonotypes between healthy human individuals. Profiled with immunoSEQ multiplex PCR; TCRdb holds only in-frame clones, not every one. The sample lists approximately 500,000 clones, less than 96% occurring once. Sequenced sample: naive CD4+ T cells sorted from blood. These receptors came from a woman aged 30 to 39 in good health. The CDR3 runs from the conserved cysteine through the conserved F or W. D genes are given only for firm matches. Clone size is not always given. Where it is, it says once, few, many or a class for expanded clones.

J,length,V,D,size,CDR3,DNA
TRBJ2-3,14,TRBV5-1,TRBD2,.,CASSLTSGRDTQYF,TGCGCCAGCAGCCTGACTAGCGGGAGGGATACGCAGTATTTT
TRBJ2-7,17,TRBV7-2,.,.,CASSLLVAGLASYEQYF,TGTGCCAGCAGCTTACTCGTGGCGGGGCTGGCGTCCTACGAGCAGTACTTC
TRBJ2-7,12,TRBV28,TRBD1,.,CASSNKPGQHLF,TGTGCCAGCAGCAATAAACCGGGACAGCACTTATTC
TRBJ2-7,14,TRBV27,.,.,CASSSRAEGSEQYF,TGTGCCAGCAGTTCGAGGGCCGAGGGAAGCGAGCAGTACTTC
TRBJ1-5,16,TRBV6-1,.,.,CASSEILGLSNQPQHF,TGTGCCAGCAGTGAAATCTTGGGACTATCGAACCAGCCCCAGCATTTT
TRBJ2-7,16,TRBV28,TRBD2,.,CASSPPVGSGRSEQYF,TGTGCCAGCAGTCCCCCGGTGGGTAGCGGGAGATCCGAGCAGTACTTC
TRBJ2-1,16,TRBV28,TRBD2,.,CASSSDASGKHNEQFF,TGTGCCAGCAGTTCCGACGCTAGCGGGAAACACAATGAGCAGTTCTTC
TRBJ2-1,16,TRBV5-1,TRBD2,.,CASSFPTSGRSHEQFF,TGCGCCAGCAGCTTCCCGACTAGCGGGAGGTCCCATGAGCAGTTCTTC
TRBJ2-6,14,TRBV28,.,.,CASSLISGANVLTF,TGTGCCAGCAGTTTAATCTCTGGGGCCAACGTCCTGACTTTC
TRBJ2-1,15,TRBV11-2,TRBD2,once,CASSAISGSGNEQFF,TGTGCCAGCAGCGCCATTAGCGGGAGTGGAAATGAGCAGTTCTTC
TRBJ2-7,14,TRBV28,TRBD2,.,CASSRGTSGSPVDF,TGTGCCAGCAGTCGAGGGACTAGCGGGTCACCGGTGGACTTC
TRBJ2-1,17,TRBV19,TRBD2,.,CASSPLTSGRINNEQFF,TGTGCCAGTAGTCCACTGACTAGCGGGAGAATCAACAATGAGCAGTTCTTC
TRBJ1-2,13,TRBV10-1,.,.,CASSERQSYGYTF,TGCGCCAGCAGTGAGAGACAAAGCTATGGCTACACCTTC
TRBJ1-1,15,TRBV18,TRBD1,few,CASSPRRDRESEDFF,TGTGCCAGCTCACCACGCCGGGACAGGGAATCGGAGGATTTCTTT
TRBJ2-7,14,TRBV18,.,.,CASSPGASSYEQYF,TGTGCCAGCTCACCAGGAGCCAGCTCCTACGAGCAGTACTTC
TRBJ2-7,16,TRBV5-1,TRBD1,.,CASSLARDRATYEQYF,TGCGCCAGCAGCTTGGCTCGGGACAGGGCTACCTACGAGCAGTACTTC
TRBJ1-2,14,TRBV19,.,few,CASSQQGYGYGYTF,TGTGCCAGTTCTCAACAGGGCTACGGCTATGGCTACACCTTC
TRBJ1-2,10,TRBV4-1,TRBD1,.,CASRGLGYTF,TGCGCCAGTAGGGGGCTTGGCTACACCTTC
TRBJ1-1,16,TRBV7-9,.,.,CASSFLSRQYRSEAFF,TGTGCCAGCAGCTTTTTGTCTCGACAGTATCGTTCTGAAGCTTTCTTT
TRBJ1-5,16,TRBV5-1,TRBD1,.,CASSWKRTGGKQPQHF,TGCGCCAGCAGCTGGAAACGGACAGGGGGCAAACAGCCCCAGCATTTT
TRBJ2-7,14,TRBV10-3,TRBD1,.,CAISPGQGASEQYF,TGTGCCATCAGCCCGGGACAGGGGGCGTCCGAGCAGTACTTC
TRBJ1-1,16,TRBV11-2,.,.,CASSPPGGRVATEAFF,TGTGCCAGCAGCCCGCCGGGGGGGCGAGTTGCCACTGAAGCTTTCTTT
TRBJ1-1,14,TRBV18,.,.,CASSPGVGVREAFF,TGTGCCAGCTCACCGGGCGTCGGGGTCAGGGAAGCTTTCTTT
TRBJ1-1,16,TRBV11-3,.,.,CASSLSPPGPGTEAFF,TGTGCCAGCAGCTTATCCCCGCCCGGACCTGGGACTGAAGCTTTCTTT
TRBJ2-3,15,TRBV7-9,TRBD1,.,CASSWTGGVPDTQYF,TGTGCCAGCAGCTGGACAGGGGGCGTTCCAGATACGCAGTATTTT